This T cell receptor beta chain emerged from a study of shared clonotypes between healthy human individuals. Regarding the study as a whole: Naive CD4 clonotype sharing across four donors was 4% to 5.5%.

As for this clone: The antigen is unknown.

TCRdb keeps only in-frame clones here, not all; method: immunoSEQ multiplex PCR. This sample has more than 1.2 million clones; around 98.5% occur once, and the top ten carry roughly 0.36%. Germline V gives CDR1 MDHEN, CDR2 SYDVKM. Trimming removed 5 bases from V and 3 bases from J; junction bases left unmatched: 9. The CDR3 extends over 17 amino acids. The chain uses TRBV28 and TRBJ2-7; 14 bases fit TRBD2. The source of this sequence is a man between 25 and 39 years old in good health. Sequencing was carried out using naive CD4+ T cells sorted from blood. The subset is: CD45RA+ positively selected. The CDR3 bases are TGTGCCAGCAGTGGTGGCCCCGGGACTAGCGGGAGCTACGAGCAGTACTTC. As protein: CASSGGPGTSGSYEQYF.